A single sample gave rise to the 28 T cell receptor beta chains below, sequenced in a study of beta chain features in type 1 diabetes. No antigen has been assigned to these receptors. Findings and limits, study-wide: Among patients with Type 1 diabetes, TCRB CDR3s were moderately but significantly shorter in every one of the four CD4+ subsets.

Expressed TCRB transcripts were sequenced because the entire RNA isolate underwent reverse transcription. Only in-frame clones appear in the TCRdb table, and some are missing; sequencing was by immunoSEQ multiplex PCR. The table includes hundreds of thousands of clones, around 15% detected once. What was sequenced was naive CD4+ T cells from blood. These receptors came from a man between 18 and 29 years old with type 1 diabetes.

V gene TRBV10-3 combines with J gene TRBJ2-1, with 11 bases identical to TRBD1. Germline CDR1 and CDR2: ENHRY and SYGVKD. V dropped 6 bases and J dropped 8; count of bases not matched to a gene: 3. The CDR3 extends over 13 amino acids. The CDR3 reads CAIRGTGGHEQFF. The CDR3 bases are TGTGCCATCAGGGGGACAGGGGGACATGAGCAGTTCTTC.

V and J are TRBV5-1 and TRBJ2-1; 10 nucleotides align to TRBD1. The CDR3 spans 15 residues. V trimming: 4 bases; J trimming: 6 bases; junction bases outside the gene matches: 7. Germline V gene data show CDR1 as SGHRS and CDR2 as YFSETQ. The DNA for the CDR3 is TGCGCCAGCAGCCGCGGGACAGGGGCTCCCAATGAGCAGTTCTTC. Encoded protein: CASSRGTGAPNEQFF.

The chain combines TRBV6-1 with TRBJ1-5; TRBD1 matches 9 bases. This CDR3 has 15 amino acids. The V and J ends lost 3 bases and 7 bases, in that order; junction bases with no gene match: 7. Germline lookup yields CDR1 MNHNS and CDR2 SASEGT. Here the CDR3 reads CASSDGQGMGQPQHF. The CDR3, as DNA: TGTGCCAGCAGTGATGGACAGGGGATGGGACAGCCCCAGCATTTT.

This clone has only a few counts. Germline and junction disagree at one end, which may indicate a read error. The rearrangement uses TRBV27 and TRBJ2-4; 7 bases are shared with TRBD1. CDR3 length: 13 residues. Germline-derived CDR1 and CDR2 are MNHEY and SMNVEV (reference sequence). DNA of the CDR3: TGTGCCAGCAGTTTAGCTCGCACAGGGGCGAAGGAATTC. Encoded protein: CASSLARTGAKEF.

V gene TRBV4-3 combines with J gene TRBJ2-3; no clear D. Trimming stripped 0 bases from V and 0 bases from J, with 4 bases between. Germline CDR1 reads LGHNA; CDR2 reads YSLEER. The CDR3 has 14 amino acids. CDR3 DNA sequence: TGCGCCAGCAGCCAAGAGCAGAGCACAGATACGCAGTATTTT. It encodes CASSQEQSTDTQYF.

V is TRBV12-5 and J is TRBJ2-3; D remains ambiguous. Germline CDR1 LGHNT, CDR2 FRNRAP. The CDR3 extends over 13 amino acids. The germline V and J ends were trimmed by 1 base and 2 bases, with 4 bases remaining between them. As DNA, the CDR3 is TGTGCTAGTGGTTTGGGGGTCACAGATACGCAGTATTTT. Its protein is CASGLGVTDTQYF.

This clone turned up a few times. The J gene is TRBJ2-5, the V gene TRBV28; 8 bases fit TRBD2. The germline CDR1 and CDR2 sequences are MDHEN and SYDVKM. Germline trimming cut 6 bases from V and 5 bases from J; bases unmatched to any gene: 8. There are 14 residues in the CDR3. The CDR3 region is CASSGGASQETQYF. CDR3 nucleotide sequence: TGTGCCAGCAGCGGGGGGGCCTCTCAGGAGACCCAGTACTTC.

This clone has only a few counts. The chain links TRBV25-1 to TRBJ2-1; D is undetermined. This CDR3 region has 11 residues. The ends were cut back, 6 bases at V and 5 bases at J, with 5 bases in the middle. Per germline, CDR1 MGHDK and CDR2 SYGVNS. The CDR3 region is CASRAHNEQFF. CDR3 DNA: TGTGCCAGCAGAGCACACAATGAGCAGTTCTTC. Supplemented by reference TRBV25-1 and TRBJ2-1, the full variable domain reads EADIYQTPRYLVIGTGKKITLECSQTMGHDKMYWYQQDPGMELHLIHYSYGVNSTEKGDLSSESTVSRIRTEHFPLTLESARPSHTSQYLCASRAHNEQFFGPGTRLTVL.

This clone was observed a few times. The chain combines TRBV19 with TRBJ2-5; no clear D. From germline, CDR1 is LNHDA and CDR2 SQIVND (reference sequence). There are 14 residues in the CDR3. The ends were cut back, 6 bases at V and 3 bases at J, with 14 bases in the middle. In nucleotides, the CDR3 is TGTGCCAGTAGCTCAGGAAGGGCAGAAGAGACCCAGTACTTC. Residues: CASSSGRAEETQYF.

The chain employs TRBV28 and TRBJ2-2; 7 positions agree with TRBD2. The CDR3 runs to 14 residues. Germline CDR1 reads MDHEN; CDR2 reads SYDVKM. J was trimmed by 9 bases and V by 7 bases; bases with no gene match: 11. The CDR3 DNA sequence: TGTGCCAGCACCTCCCCAGCGGGGCACCGGGAGCTGTTTTTT. Translating gives CASTSPAGHRELFF. Variable domain in full (rest from reference TRBV28 and TRBJ2-2): DVKVTQSSRYLVKRTGEKVFLECVQDMDHENMFWYRQDPGLGLRLIYFSYDVKMKEKGDIPEGYSVSREKKERFSLILESASTNQTSMYLCASTSPAGHRELFFGEGSRLTVL.

Remarks on this clone: The same CDR3 is also encoded by other DNA sequences in this sample. The genes are TRBV30 and TRBJ2-7; perhaps D is TRBD1 or TRBD2 (6 bases each). The V gene's germline CDR1 is GTSNPN and CDR2 SVGIG (reference sequence). Between the trimmed V and J ends, which lost 0 bases and 3 bases, there was a span of 9 bases. The CDR3 spans 13 residues. This CDR3 reads CAWSVGGIYEQYF. The CDR3 DNA follows: TGTGCCTGGAGTGTAGGGGGGATCTACGAGCAGTACTTC.

This clone has only one observation. The rearrangement links TRBV6-5 to TRBJ1-4; D gene ambiguous. V dropped 3 bases and J dropped 0 bases, with 11 bases sitting between them. Looked up from germline, CDR1 is MNHEY and CDR2 is SVGAGI. This CDR3 is 16 amino acids long. CDR3 in DNA: TGTGCCAGCAGTTATGTGTTTGGAGCAACTAATGAAAAACTGTTTTTT. Translating gives CASSYVFGATNEKLFF.

This clone was seen a few times. The chain couples TRBV25-1 to TRBJ1-2, with TRBD1 matching 8 bases. The CDR3 has 14 residues. Germline loops: CDR1 MGHDK, CDR2 SYGVNS. Trimming at V came to 4 bases and at J to 5 bases, leaving 6 bases not matched to a gene. CDR3: CASSATGTGYGYTF. CDR3 nucleotide sequence: TGTGCCAGCAGTGCCACAGGGACAGGATATGGCTACACCTTC.

This clone appeared a few times. The chain couples TRBV5-1 to TRBJ2-1; D is ambiguous. The V gene's germline CDR1 is SGHRS and CDR2 YFSETQ. The CDR3 covers 13 residues. Trimming removed 4 bases at V and 9 bases at J, with 14 bases between. The CDR3 reads CASSRLPTGEQFF. The DNA of the CDR3 is TGCGCCAGCAGCCGATTACCGACCGGTGAGCAGTTCTTC.

This clone was detected a few times. The chain joins TRBV6-1 to TRBJ1-1, with a weak D call TRBD1 (5 bases). V was shortened by 2 bases and J by 10 bases, with 17 bases between the two germline ends. The length of the CDR3 is 14 residues. Per the germline V gene, CDR1 is MNHNS and CDR2 is SASEGT. Here the CDR3 reads CASSEQGSSPVAFF. CDR3 DNA: TGTGCCAGCAGTGAACAGGGCAGCAGTCCCGTAGCTTTCTTT.

This clone turned up a few times. The gene calls are TRBV5-6 and TRBJ2-7; weak D call: TRBD2 (5 bases). Germline V gene data show CDR1 as SGHDT and CDR2 as YYEEEE. The CDR3 extends over 16 amino acids. Trimming took off 0 bases at V and 3 bases at J, with 16 bases between the two ends. The CDR3: CASSLVPSGLNYEQYF. The DNA for the CDR3 is TGTGCCAGCAGCTTGGTTCCTTCGGGGTTAAACTACGAGCAGTACTTC.

The chain recombines TRBV7-9 with TRBJ2-7, with D hard to call. The germline gives CDR1 SEHNR, CDR2 FQNEAQ (reference sequence). V lost 5 bases, J lost 3 bases, and 5 bases lay in between. This CDR3 is built from 11 residues. The chain's CDR3 is CASSALYEQYF. Written as DNA, the CDR3 is TGTGCCAGCAGCGCACTCTACGAGCAGTACTTC.

This chain joins TRBV5-4 and TRBJ2-7; D possibly matches TRBD1 or TRBD2 (5 bases each). The CDR3 has 13 amino acids. From germline, CDR1 is SGHNT and CDR2 YYREEE (reference sequence). V lost 5 bases, J lost 4 bases, and 13 bases lay in between. The CDR3 bases are TGTGCCAGCAGGTCCGGGACGGAGTACGAGCAGTACTTC. This translates into CASRSGTEYEQYF.

This clone was counted between two and nine times. The V and J genes are TRBV30 and TRBJ2-1, with 7 bases identical to TRBD1. Trimming removed 2 bases from V and 0 bases from J; junction bases left unmatched: 4. Germline V gives CDR1 GTSNPN, CDR2 SVGIG (reference sequence). This CDR3 has 15 amino acids. This CDR3 is CAWSTGQSSYNEQFF. CDR3 DNA: TGTGCCTGGAGTACGGGACAGAGCTCCTACAATGAGCAGTTCTTC.

This clone was detected only a few times. The chain is built from TRBV10-3 and TRBJ2-7, with a possible D match to TRBD1 (6 bases). The CDR3 contains 16 residues. Between the trimmed V and J ends, which lost 6 bases and 0 bases, there was a span of 18 bases. The germline V gene encodes CDR1 ENHRY and CDR2 SYGVKD. The CDR3 sequence is CAISGADSLNSYEQYF. The CDR3 DNA reads as TGTGCCATCAGCGGCGCGGACAGCTTGAACTCCTACGAGCAGTACTTC.

This clone appeared a few times. This chain connects TRBV7-2 to TRBJ2-3, with 9 bases identical to TRBD1. CDR3 length: 14 amino acids. The germline gives CDR1 SGHTA, CDR2 FQGNSA. V trimming: 4 bases; J trimming: 4 bases; junction bases outside the gene matches: 3. The CDR3 region is CASSYTGGADTQYF. The CDR3 nucleotides are TGTGCCAGCAGCTACACAGGGGGCGCAGATACGCAGTATTTT.

This clone has only a few counts. This rearrangement joins TRBV30 to TRBJ2-2, with 7 bases aligning to TRBD1. J lost 4 bases, V lost 4 bases, and 6 bases had no gene match. The CDR3 has 14 amino acids. From germline, CDR1 is GTSNPN and CDR2 SVGIG (reference sequence). CDR3 sequence: CAWKPGQLTGELFF. The DNA for the CDR3 is TGTGCCTGGAAACCGGGACAGCTCACCGGGGAGCTGTTTTTT.

J is TRBJ1-1 and V is TRBV9; D is perhaps TRBD1 (6 bases). Trimming left V 4 bases short and J 0 bases short, with 13 bases between. Germline V gene lookup returns CDR1 SGDLS and CDR2 YYNGEE. The CDR3 spans 15 residues. For the CDR3, the DNA is TGTGCCAGCAGCCCCCAGGGGCCCATGAACACTGAAGCTTTCTTT. It is translated as CASSPQGPMNTEAFF. Filled out from reference TRBV9 and TRBJ1-1, the complete variable domain reads DSGVTQTPKHLITATGQRVTLRCSPRSGDLSVYWYQQSLDQGLQFLIQYYNGEERAKGNILERFSAQQFPDLHSELNLSSLELGDSALYFCASSPQGPMNTEAFFGQGTRLTVV.

The chain links TRBV13 to TRBJ1-1, with D hard to call. The CDR3 has 14 amino acids. Germline V gene data show CDR1 as PRHDT and CDR2 as FYEKMQ (reference sequence). V lost 5 bases and J lost 8, with 18 bases in between. The CDR3 DNA sequence: TGTGCCAGCAGCCCTCCGAAGAGCAGAGGGGAAGCTTTCTTT. It yields the protein CASSPPKSRGEAFF.

The rearrangement links TRBV7-3 to TRBJ2-7, with 7 positions matching TRBD2. The germline gives CDR1 SGHTA, CDR2 FQGTGA. The CDR3 is made up of 17 amino acids. Unmatched junction bases numbered 14, after V lost 6 bases and J lost 0 bases. The CDR3 bases are TGTGCCAGCAGTTTTCCCATAAAGCCGGGGGGCTCCTACGAGCAGTACTTC. This codes for CASSFPIKPGGSYEQYF.

The chain combines TRBV27 with TRBJ1-2, with 7 bases matching TRBD1. Germline CDR1 reads MNHEY; CDR2 reads SMNVEV (reference sequence). The J segment lost 6 bases and the V segment lost 2 bases, leaving 6 bases of the junction unmatched. The CDR3 is 14 amino acids. The chain's CDR3 is CASSLSPGGDGYTF. The CDR3 DNA is TGTGCCAGCAGTTTAAGCCCAGGGGGGGATGGCTACACCTTC.

This clone was observed a few times. The chain couples TRBV7-2 to TRBJ2-7; 14 nucleotides align to TRBD2. V trimming: 8 bases; J trimming: 2 bases; junction bases outside the gene matches: 2. Looked up from germline, CDR1 is SGHTA and CDR2 is FQGNSA. The CDR3 is 14 amino acids. CDR3 coding DNA: TGTGCCAGCGGACTAGCGGGAGGCCCCTACGAGCAGTACTTC. Its translation: CASGLAGGPYEQYF.

This clone was picked up a small number of times. This chain connects TRBV29-1 to TRBJ1-2; 7 nucleotides match TRBD1. Germline loops: CDR1 SQVTM, CDR2 ANQGSEA. V lost 4 bases to trimming and J lost 0 bases; unmatched junction nucleotides: 2. This CDR3 comprises 13 residues. The CDR3 DNA is TGCAGCGTTGGGACAGGAGCTAACTATGGCTACACCTTC. Translation gives CSVGTGANYGYTF.